The 21 T cell receptor beta chains below come from one sample, sequenced in a study of blood T cells in healthy people across ages. The authors ran a second PCR of roughly 7 to 11 cycles using a sample-barcoded 5' primer and a J-beta primer mix. TCRdb used MiXCR to reprocess the 5' RACE reads, holding one entry per CDR3 protein. The sample includes 1.8 million or so distinct CDR3 sequences, 30% to 40% of them seen just once. Material for sequencing was blood. Receptor source: a human donor in good health.

The sample holds many counts of this clonotype. The chain uses TRBV29-1 and TRBJ1-1; 7 bases map to TRBD1. CDR3 size: 13 residues. The trim removed 8 bases at V and 2 bases at J, leaving 8 bases unmatched. Germline V lookup: CDR1 SQVTM, CDR2 ANQGSEA. The CDR3 DNA reads TGCAGCCACCGGACAGGCGCAAACACTGAAGCTTTCTTT. This translates into CSHRTGANTEAFF.

The chain links TRBV15 to TRBJ2-7; TRBD2 agrees at 9 bases. Germline V lookup: CDR1 LNHNV, CDR2 YYDKDF (reference sequence). The CDR3 contains 18 residues. J gave up 0 bases and V 0 bases, and 9 bases lay outside the gene matches. The CDR3 DNA follows: TGTGCCACCAGCAGAGATGCGGGGGGGCCTATGAGCTCCTACGAGCAGTACTTC. This codes for CATSRDAGGPMSSYEQYF.

This rearrangement joins TRBV6-1 to TRBJ2-6, with 11 bases that match TRBD1. CDR3 length equals 21 residues. J lost 0 bases, V lost 5 bases, and 15 bases had no gene match. In germline, CDR1 is MNHNS, CDR2 SASEGT. CDR3 sequence: CASSLKSTGTGGFSGANVLTF. The CDR3 DNA follows: TGTGCCAGCAGTCTTAAATCGACCGGGACAGGGGGATTCTCTGGGGCCAACGTCCTGACTTTC.

The chain uses TRBV11-3 and TRBJ2-1, with TRBD2 as a possible D gene (6 bases). V was trimmed by 4 bases and J by 9 bases, leaving 25 bases between them. Germline V gives CDR1 SGHNT, CDR2 YENEEA. The CDR3 contains 17 residues. The CDR3 DNA reads as TGTGCCAGCAGCTCCCGCTTTGGCCTAGCGCTCCCCGGTGAGCAGTTCTTC. This encodes CASSSRFGLALPGEQFF.

V is TRBV2 and J is TRBJ2-3, with 8 nucleotides matching TRBD1. CDR3 length: 14 amino acids. Looked up from germline, CDR1 is SNHLY and CDR2 is FYNNEI. V lost 8 bases, J lost 0 bases, and 4 bases stayed unmatched. The CDR3 coding sequence is TGTGCCAGCGTGAGGGACAGGAGCACAGATACGCAGTATTTT. Amino acids: CASVRDRSTDTQYF.

CDR3 protein: CASSRDRVYQPQHF. The CDR3 DNA reads as TGTGCCAGCAGCCGTGACAGGGTCTATCAGCCCCAGCATTTT. This sequence joins TRBV12-3 or TRBV12-4 and TRBJ1-5; 7 bases line up with TRBD1. J was trimmed by 5 bases and V by 6 bases; bases with no gene match: 7. The CDR3 has 14 residues.

The V gene is TRBV5-6, the J gene TRBJ1-2; D ambiguous. CDR3 length: 12 amino acids. Trimming removed 3 bases at V and 6 bases at J, with 9 bases between. Germline CDR1 is SGHDT and CDR2 is YYEEEE. The DNA for the CDR3 is TGTGCCAGCAGCTACCAAGACGATGGCTACACCTTC. It specifies CASSYQDDGYTF.

V is TRBV5-4 and J is TRBJ2-6, with D possibly being TRBD1 (6 bases). The CDR3 has 15 amino acids. Trimming took off 9 bases at V and 0 bases at J, with 13 bases between the two ends. Germline assignment: CDR1 SGHNT and CDR2 YYREEE (reference sequence). CDR3 DNA sequence: TGTGCCACCCTAGGACAGCGCTCTGGGGCCAACGTCCTGACTTTC. This codes for CATLGQRSGANVLTF.

Comment on this clonotype: At one end, the junction sequence differs from germline, possibly due to a read error. J is TRBJ1-1 and V is TRBV7-7; D uncertain. The CDR3 extends over 13 amino acids. The germline gives CDR1 SSHAT, CDR2 FNYEAQ (reference sequence). The DNA of the CDR3 is TGTGCTAGCACCGAAAAGGTGGGAACTGAAGCTTTCTTT. This gives the protein CASTEKVGTEAFF.

This clonotype was seen a handful of times. The chain carries TRBV15 and TRBJ2-7; possibly TRBD1 for D (6 bases). This CDR3 has 14 amino acids. The V gene lost 3 bases and the J gene lost 4 bases, with 13 bases spanning the gap. Germline V gene sequence: CDR1 LNHNV, CDR2 YYDKDF (reference sequence). The CDR3 coding sequence is TGTGCCACCAGCAGCAGGACAGATTCTTACGAGCAGTACTTC. It encodes CATSSRTDSYEQYF.

The chain joins TRBV25-1 to TRBJ2-7, with D possibly TRBD2 on 5 matching bases. This CDR3 contains 14 residues. The germline CDR1 and CDR2 sequences are MGHDK and SYGVNS. The germline V and J ends were trimmed by 0 bases and 4 bases, with 10 bases remaining between them. The DNA of the CDR3 is TGTGCCAGCAGTGAATATTACGGGATGTACGAGCAGTACTTC. Amino acid sequence: CASSEYYGMYEQYF.

The chain has TRBV9 and TRBJ2-6, with 8 bases aligning to TRBD2. The CDR3 runs 18 residues. Germline-derived CDR1 and CDR2 are SGDLS and YYNGEE. J was trimmed by 1 base and V by 0 bases; bases with no gene match: 6. The CDR3 DNA is TGTGCCAGCAGCGTAGCCCCGGGAGGGGAATCTGGGGCCAACGTCCTGACTTTC. This gives the protein CASSVAPGGESGANVLTF.

This clonotype has more than one count but fewer than ten. The chain links TRBV12-5 to TRBJ2-1; D is possibly TRBD1 (6 bases). The CDR3 has 16 amino acids. V was shortened by 0 bases and J by 0 bases, with 9 bases between the two germline ends. Germline V gives CDR1 LGHNT, CDR2 FRNRAP. The CDR3 coding sequence is TGTGCTAGTGGTTTGGTACAGGGAAGCTCCTACAATGAGCAGTTCTTC. Translation gives CASGLVQGSSYNEQFF. Full variable domain (outside the CDR3, taken from reference TRBV12-5 and TRBJ2-1): DARVTQTPRHKVTEMGQEVTMRCQPILGHNTVFWYRQTMMQGLELLAYFRNRAPLDDSGMPKDRFSAEMPDATLATLKIQPSEPRDSAVYFCASGLVQGSSYNEQFFGPGTRLTVL.

V and J are TRBV12-3 or TRBV12-4 and TRBJ2-7; the match to TRBD1 covers 7 bases. This CDR3 contains 15 residues. The ends lost 1 base at V and 3 bases at J; junction bases unmatched: 6. This CDR3 is CASSLGGQVNYEQYF. CDR3 in DNA: TGTGCCAGCAGTTTAGGAGGACAGGTAAACTACGAGCAGTACTTC.

The V call is TRBV20-1, the J call TRBJ2-7; TRBD1 aligns across 7 bases. V gave up 7 bases and J gave up 3 bases; unmatched junction bases: 9. Germline assignment: CDR1 DFQATT and CDR2 SNEGSKA (reference sequence). The CDR3 has 13 residues. The CDR3 loop is CSVLQGSLYEQYF. The DNA of the CDR3 is TGCAGTGTTCTACAGGGGAGTCTCTACGAGCAGTACTTC.

The V and J genes are TRBV9 and TRBJ2-3; TRBD2 agrees at 9 bases. Trimming at V came to 6 bases and at J to 4 bases, leaving 9 bases not matched to a gene. The CDR3 totals 15 residues. CDR1 SGDLS and CDR2 YYNGEE come from the germline V gene. CDR3 sequence (DNA): TGTGCCAGCACCGATCCCGGACTAGCGTCAGATACGCAGTATTTT. This translates into CASTDPGLASDTQYF.

The sample holds a few counts of this clonotype. CDR3 sequence reads: CASSLTRGGRISRFSYNEQFF. CDR3 sequence (DNA): TGTGCCAGTAGTCTAACGCGGGGGGGTCGTATTTCCCGATTCTCATACAATGAGCAGTTCTTC. The V gene is TRBV19, the J gene TRBJ2-1, with 9 bases identical to TRBD2. This CDR3 is built from 21 residues. The germline gives CDR1 LNHDA, CDR2 SQIVND (reference sequence). Trimming took 5 bases from V and 4 from J; bases not matched to a gene: 24.

The V call is TRBV7-2, the J call TRBJ2-4, with 10 nucleotides matching TRBD2. CDR1 is SGHTA, CDR2 FQGNSA, per germline. This CDR3 spans 16 amino acids. V was clipped by 1 base and J by 5 bases; unmatched bases: 5. The CDR3 protein is CASSLGLAGNQNIQYF. The CDR3 bases are TGTGCCAGCAGCTTAGGACTAGCGGGCAATCAAAACATTCAGTACTTC.

The gene calls are TRBV25-1 and TRBJ1-6; 9 bases are a match to TRBD1. Germline V gives CDR1 MGHDK, CDR2 SYGVNS. With 6 bases clipped from V and 5 bases from J, the junction kept 2 bases outside the gene matches. The length of the CDR3 is 14 residues. CDR3 in amino acids: CASRDRGNNSPLHF. The CDR3 region has the DNA TGTGCCAGCAGAGACAGGGGGAATAATTCACCCCTCCACTTT.

V and J are TRBV7-8 and TRBJ2-1; 12 bases agree with TRBD2. Germline V lookup: CDR1 SGHVS, CDR2 FQNEAQ. The CDR3 extends over 16 amino acids. V dropped 1 base and J dropped 5; count of bases not matched to a gene: 3. The DNA of the CDR3 is TGTGCCAGCAGCTTAGGGCTAGCGGGGGGGGACAATGAGCAGTTCTTC. It specifies CASSLGLAGGDNEQFF. The full variable domain, with the rest looked up from reference TRBV7-8 and TRBJ2-1, is GAGVSQSPRYKVAKRGQDVALRCDPISGHVSLFWYQQALGQGPEFLTYFQNEAQLDKSGLPSDRFFAERPEGSVSTLKIQRTQQEDSAVYLCASSLGLAGGDNEQFFGPGTRLTVL.

The gene calls are TRBV12-3 or TRBV12-4 and TRBJ2-7; a possible D gene is TRBD2 (6 bases). The CDR3 extends over 11 amino acids. V dropped 11 bases and J dropped 5 bases, with 13 bases sitting between them. In DNA form, the CDR3 reads TGTGCCGTTGGGGGGAGGCACGAGCAGTACTTC. It specifies CAVGGRHEQYF.